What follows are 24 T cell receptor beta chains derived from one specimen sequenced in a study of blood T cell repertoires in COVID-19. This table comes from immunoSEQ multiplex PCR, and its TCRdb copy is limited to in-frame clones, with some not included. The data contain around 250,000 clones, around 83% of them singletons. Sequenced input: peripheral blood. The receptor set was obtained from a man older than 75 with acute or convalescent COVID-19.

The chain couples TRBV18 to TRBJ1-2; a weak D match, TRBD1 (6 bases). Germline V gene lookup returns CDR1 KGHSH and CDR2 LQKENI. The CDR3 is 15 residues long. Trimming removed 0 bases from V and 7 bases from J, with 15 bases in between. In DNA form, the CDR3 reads TGTGCCAGCTCACCACCCCAGGGGACGAGGCTTGGCTACACCTTC. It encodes CASSPPQGTRLGYTF.

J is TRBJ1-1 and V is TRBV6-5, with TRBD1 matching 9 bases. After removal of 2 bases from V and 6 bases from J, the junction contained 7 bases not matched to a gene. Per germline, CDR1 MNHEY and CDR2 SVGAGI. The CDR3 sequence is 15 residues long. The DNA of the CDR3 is TGTGCCAGCAGTTACCCCGGGACAGGGTTCGCTGAAGCTTTCTTT. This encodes CASSYPGTGFAEAFF.

DNA of the CDR3: TGTGCCAGCTCACCACAAAGGACAGGGGGCTTGTTAGGGGAGCAGTACTTC. Its translation: CASSPQRTGGLLGEQYF. The chain uses TRBV18 and TRBJ2-7; 11 bases fit TRBD1. Germline V gene data show CDR1 as KGHSH and CDR2 as LQKENI. There are 17 residues in the CDR3. Trimming cost V 1 base and J 7 bases; bases outside gene matches: 12.

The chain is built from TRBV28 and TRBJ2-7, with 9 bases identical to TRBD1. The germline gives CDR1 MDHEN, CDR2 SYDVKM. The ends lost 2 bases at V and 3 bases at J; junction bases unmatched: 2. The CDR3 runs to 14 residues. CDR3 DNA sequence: TGTGCCAGCAGTTTAACAGGGGGCTACTACGAGCAGTACTTC. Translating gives CASSLTGGYYEQYF.

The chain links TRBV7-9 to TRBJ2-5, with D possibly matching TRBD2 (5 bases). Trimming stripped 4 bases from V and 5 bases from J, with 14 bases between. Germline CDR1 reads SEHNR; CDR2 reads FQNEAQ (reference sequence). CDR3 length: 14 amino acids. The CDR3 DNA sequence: TGTGCCAGCAGCTCCGGACTTGATTGGGAGACCCAGTACTTC. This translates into CASSSGLDWETQYF. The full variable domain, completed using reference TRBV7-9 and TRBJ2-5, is DTGVSQNPRHKITKRGQNVTFRCDPISEHNRLYWYRQTLGQGPEFLTYFQNEAQLEKSRLLSDRFSAERPKGSFSTLEIQRTEQGDSAMYLCASSSGLDWETQYFGPGTRLLVL.

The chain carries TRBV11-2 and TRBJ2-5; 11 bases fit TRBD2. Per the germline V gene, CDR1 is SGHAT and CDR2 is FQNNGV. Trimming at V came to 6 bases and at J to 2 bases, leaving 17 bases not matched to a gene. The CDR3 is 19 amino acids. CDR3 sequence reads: CASSIIDPPLAGEQETQYF. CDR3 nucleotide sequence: TGTGCCAGCAGTATTATCGACCCTCCACTAGCGGGGGAGCAAGAGACCCAGTACTTC.

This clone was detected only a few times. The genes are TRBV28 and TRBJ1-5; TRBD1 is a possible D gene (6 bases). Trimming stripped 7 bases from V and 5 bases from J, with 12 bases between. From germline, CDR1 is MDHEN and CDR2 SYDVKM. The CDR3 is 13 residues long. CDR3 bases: TGTGCCAGCAAGCCGGGGGGCCATCAGCCCCAGCATTTT. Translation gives CASKPGGHQPQHF.

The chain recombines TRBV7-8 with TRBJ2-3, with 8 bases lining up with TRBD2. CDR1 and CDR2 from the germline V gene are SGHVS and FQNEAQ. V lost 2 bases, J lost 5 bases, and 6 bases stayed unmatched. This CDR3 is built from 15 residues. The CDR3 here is CASSLISTSGDTQYF. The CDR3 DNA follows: TGTGCCAGCAGCTTAATATCTACTAGCGGAGATACGCAGTATTTT. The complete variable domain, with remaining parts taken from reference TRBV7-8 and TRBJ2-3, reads GAGVSQSPRYKVAKRGQDVALRCDPISGHVSLFWYQQALGQGPEFLTYFQNEAQLDKSGLPSDRFFAERPEGSVSTLKIQRTQQEDSAVYLCASSLISTSGDTQYFGPGTRLTVL.

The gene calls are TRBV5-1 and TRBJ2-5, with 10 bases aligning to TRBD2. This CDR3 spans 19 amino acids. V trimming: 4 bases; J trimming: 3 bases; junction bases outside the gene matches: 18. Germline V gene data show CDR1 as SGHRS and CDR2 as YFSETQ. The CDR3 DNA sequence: TGCGCCAGCAGCCATGGACTAGCGGCCGAAGCAGGGACAAAAGAGACCCAGTACTTC. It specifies CASSHGLAAEAGTKETQYF. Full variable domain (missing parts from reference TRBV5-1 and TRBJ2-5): KAGVTQTPRYLIKTRGQQVTLSCSPISGHRSVSWYQQTPGQGLQFLFEYFSETQRNKGNFPGRFSGRQFSNSRSEMNVSTLELGDSALYLCASSHGLAAEAGTKETQYFGPGTRLLVL.

DNA of the CDR3: TGTGCCAGCAGCCTGACAGGCTACGAGCAGTACTTC. As protein: CASSLTGYEQYF. The chain combines TRBV6-2 or TRBV6-3 with TRBJ2-7; D is perhaps TRBD1 (6 bases). Germline CDR1 is MNHEY and CDR2 is SVGEGT. CDR3 length equals 12 residues. The germline V and J ends were trimmed by 6 bases and 3 bases, with 9 bases remaining between them.

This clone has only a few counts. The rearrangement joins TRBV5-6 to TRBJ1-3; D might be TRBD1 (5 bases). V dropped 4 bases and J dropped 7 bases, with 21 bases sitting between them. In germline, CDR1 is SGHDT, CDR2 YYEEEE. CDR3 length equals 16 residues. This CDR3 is CASSPGAGRGRNTIYF. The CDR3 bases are TGTGCCAGCAGCCCTGGGGCTGGTCGTGGTCGCAACACCATATATTTT.

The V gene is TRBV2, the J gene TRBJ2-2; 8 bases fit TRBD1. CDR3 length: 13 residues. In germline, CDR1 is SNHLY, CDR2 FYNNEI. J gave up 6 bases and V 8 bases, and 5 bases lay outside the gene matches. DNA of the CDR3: TGTGCCAGCCGGGGACAGGCCCCCGGGGAGCTGTTTTTT. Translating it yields CASRGQAPGELFF.

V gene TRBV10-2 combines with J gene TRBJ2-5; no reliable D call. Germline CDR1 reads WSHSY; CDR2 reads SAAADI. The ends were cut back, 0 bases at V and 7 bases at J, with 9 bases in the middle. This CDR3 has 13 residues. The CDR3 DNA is TGCGCCAGCAGTGAGTCGGATCCGGGGACCCAGTACTTC. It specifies CASSESDPGTQYF.

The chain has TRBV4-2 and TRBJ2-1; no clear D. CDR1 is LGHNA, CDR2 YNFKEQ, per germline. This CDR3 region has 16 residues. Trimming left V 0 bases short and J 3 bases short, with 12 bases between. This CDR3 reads CASSQERQAIYNEQFF. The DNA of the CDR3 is TGTGCCAGCAGCCAAGAAAGGCAGGCCATCTACAATGAGCAGTTCTTC.

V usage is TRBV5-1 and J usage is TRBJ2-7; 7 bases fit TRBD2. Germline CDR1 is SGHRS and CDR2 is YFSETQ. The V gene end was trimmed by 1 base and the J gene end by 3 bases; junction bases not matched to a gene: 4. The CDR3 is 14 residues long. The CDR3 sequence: CASSLSSGDYEQYF. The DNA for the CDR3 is TGCGCCAGCAGCTTGTCGAGCGGGGACTACGAGCAGTACTTC.

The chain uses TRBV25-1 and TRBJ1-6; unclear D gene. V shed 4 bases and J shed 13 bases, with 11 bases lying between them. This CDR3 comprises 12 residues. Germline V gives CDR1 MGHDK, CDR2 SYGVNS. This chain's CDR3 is CASSVAIGPLHF. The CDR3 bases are TGTGCCAGCAGTGTAGCCATAGGTCCCCTCCACTTT.

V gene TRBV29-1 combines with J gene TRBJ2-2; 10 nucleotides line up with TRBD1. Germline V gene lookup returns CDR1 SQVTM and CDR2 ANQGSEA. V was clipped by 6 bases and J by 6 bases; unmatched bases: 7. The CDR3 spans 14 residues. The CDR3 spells CSVLGQGMAGELFF. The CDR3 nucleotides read TGCAGCGTGTTGGGACAGGGGATGGCCGGGGAGCTGTTTTTT.

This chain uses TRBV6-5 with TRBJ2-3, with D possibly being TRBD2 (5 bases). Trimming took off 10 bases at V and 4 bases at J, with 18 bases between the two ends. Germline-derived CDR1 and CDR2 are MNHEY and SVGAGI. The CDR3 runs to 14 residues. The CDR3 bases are TGTGCCACCACTAGGGAACCTGGGGCAGATACGCAGTATTTT. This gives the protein CATTREPGADTQYF.

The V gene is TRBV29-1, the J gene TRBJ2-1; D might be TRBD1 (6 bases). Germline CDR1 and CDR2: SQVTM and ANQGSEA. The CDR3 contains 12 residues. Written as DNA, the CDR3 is TGCATGACCAAATTGGGGACACTTGAGCAGTTCTTC. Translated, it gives CMTKLGTLEQFF.

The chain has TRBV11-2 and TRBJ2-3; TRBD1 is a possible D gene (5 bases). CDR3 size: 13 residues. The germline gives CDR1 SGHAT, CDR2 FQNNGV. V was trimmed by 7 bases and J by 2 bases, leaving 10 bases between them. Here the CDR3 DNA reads TGTGCCAGCACCACAGGTTTCACAGATACGCAGTATTTT. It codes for CASTTGFTDTQYF. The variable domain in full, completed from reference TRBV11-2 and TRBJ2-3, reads EAGVAQSPRYKIIEKRQSVAFWCNPISGHATLYWYQQILGQGPKLLIQFQNNGVVDDSQLPKDRFSAERLKGVDSTLKIQPAKLEDSAVYLCASTTGFTDTQYFGPGTRLTVL.

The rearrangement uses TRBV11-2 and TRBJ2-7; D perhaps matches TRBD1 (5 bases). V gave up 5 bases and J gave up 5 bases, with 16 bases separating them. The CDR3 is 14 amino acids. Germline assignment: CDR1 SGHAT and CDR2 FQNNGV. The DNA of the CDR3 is TGTGCCAGCAGCCCCTTTACCCTACAGGACGAGCAGTACTTC. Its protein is CASSPFTLQDEQYF.

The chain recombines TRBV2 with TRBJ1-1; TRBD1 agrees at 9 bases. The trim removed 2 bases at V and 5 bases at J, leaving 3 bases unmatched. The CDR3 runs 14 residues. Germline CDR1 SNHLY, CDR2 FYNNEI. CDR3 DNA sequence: TGTGCCAGCAGTGAATTAGGGACAGGGACTGAAGCTTTCTTT. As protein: CASSELGTGTEAFF.

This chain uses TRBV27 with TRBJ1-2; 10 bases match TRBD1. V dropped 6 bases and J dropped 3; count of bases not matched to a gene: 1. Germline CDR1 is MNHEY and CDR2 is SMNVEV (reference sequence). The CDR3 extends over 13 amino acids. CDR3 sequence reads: CASSGTGDYGYTF. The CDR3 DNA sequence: TGTGCCAGCAGCGGGACAGGGGACTATGGCTACACCTTC.

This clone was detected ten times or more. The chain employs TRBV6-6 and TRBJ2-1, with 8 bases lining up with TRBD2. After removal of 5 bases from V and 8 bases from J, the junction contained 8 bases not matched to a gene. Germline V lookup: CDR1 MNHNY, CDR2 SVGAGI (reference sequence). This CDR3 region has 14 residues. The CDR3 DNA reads TGTGCCAGCAGTCCGACTAGCGTACGGGATGAGCAGTTCTTC. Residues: CASSPTSVRDEQFF.